These 25 T cell receptor beta chains share one sample of origin, sequenced in a study of blood T cell repertoires in COVID-19. Using immunoSEQ multiplex PCR, the repertoire was profiled, and TCRdb retains in-frame clones only, with some absent. Of about 250,000 clones listed, 84% are singletons. Sequenced sample: peripheral blood. The receptors come from a man aged 45 to 65 with acute or convalescent COVID-19.

The chain links TRBV19 to TRBJ1-5; no firm D call. Germline V gene data show CDR1 as LNHDA and CDR2 as SQIVND (reference sequence). CDR3 length: 16 residues. With 0 bases removed from V and 5 bases from J, the gap between germline ends came to 14 bases. The CDR3 reads CASSIDPKSPYQPQHF. As DNA, the CDR3 is TGTGCCAGTAGTATAGATCCGAAGAGTCCCTATCAGCCCCAGCATTTT. The whole variable domain, filled in from reference TRBV19 and TRBJ1-5, reads DGGITQSPKYLFRKEGQNVTLSCEQNLNHDAMYWYRQDPGQGLRLIYYSQIVNDFQKGDIAEGYSVSREKKESFPLTVTSAQKNPTAFYLCASSIDPKSPYQPQHFGDGTRLSIL.

V and J are TRBV24-1 and TRBJ2-2, with a possible D match to TRBD1 (6 bases). V was shortened by 9 bases and J by 2 bases, with 9 bases between the two germline ends. The CDR3 has 13 amino acids. CDR1 is KGHDR, CDR2 SFDVKD, per germline. CDR3 amino acids: CATYGTNTGELFF. In nucleotides, the CDR3 is TGTGCCACCTATGGGACAAACACCGGGGAGCTGTTTTTT.

The chain has TRBV7-9 and TRBJ1-4; maybe TRBD1 (6 bases). Trimming took 3 bases from V and 3 from J, leaving 11 bases between them. The CDR3 extends over 15 amino acids. Germline CDR1 SEHNR, CDR2 FQNEAQ (reference sequence). CDR3 sequence: CASSLQGRANEKLFF. DNA for the CDR3: TGTGCCAGCAGCTTGCAGGGGCGGGCTAATGAAAAACTGTTTTTT. Together with reference TRBV7-9 and TRBJ1-4, the CDR3 gives the full variable domain: DTGVSQNPRHKITKRGQNVTFRCDPISEHNRLYWYRQTLGQGPEFLTYFQNEAQLEKSRLLSDRFSAERPKGSFSTLEIQRTEQGDSAMYLCASSLQGRANEKLFFGSGTQLSVL.

This chain links TRBV20-1 with TRBJ1-1; 7 bases map to TRBD1. Trimming removed 6 bases from V and 10 bases from J; junction bases left unmatched: 8. Germline V gene lookup returns CDR1 DFQATT and CDR2 SNEGSKA (reference sequence). The CDR3 is 11 residues long. The CDR3 nucleotides are TGCAGTGCCAGACAGGGCCTGCCAGCTTTCTTT. It yields the protein CSARQGLPAFF.

This clone was seen repeatedly, ten times or more. The gene calls are TRBV28 and TRBJ1-6, with unresolved D. The germline CDR1 and CDR2 sequences are MDHEN and SYDVKM. The CDR3 runs to 14 residues. The V gene lost 5 bases and the J gene lost 10 bases, with 15 bases spanning the gap. This chain's CDR3 is CASSPRPGGSPLHF. CDR3 nucleotides: TGTGCCAGCAGTCCCAGGCCAGGAGGCTCACCCCTCCACTTT. Looking up the rest from reference TRBV28 and TRBJ1-6 gives the full variable domain: DVKVTQSSRYLVKRTGEKVFLECVQDMDHENMFWYRQDPGLGLRLIYFSYDVKMKEKGDIPEGYSVSREKKERFSLILESASTNQTSMYLCASSPRPGGSPLHFGNGTRLTVT.

J is TRBJ2-7 and V is TRBV7-3, with 13 nucleotides matching TRBD2. The germline gives CDR1 SGHTA, CDR2 FQGTGA. CDR3 length equals 16 residues. The V segment lost 5 bases and the J segment 1 base; nucleotides outside the gene matches: 5. CDR3 loop: CASSPGLAGRSYEQYF. The CDR3 DNA sequence: TGTGCCAGCAGCCCGGGACTAGCGGGAAGGTCCTACGAGCAGTACTTC. Drawing the rest from reference TRBV7-3 and TRBJ2-7, the complete variable domain is GAGVSQTPSNKVTEKGKYVELRCDPISGHTALYWYRQSLGQGPEFLIYFQGTGAADDSGLPNDRFFAVRPEGSVSTLKIQRTERGDSAVYLCASSPGLAGRSYEQYFGPGTRLTVT.

The chain uses TRBV11-3 and TRBJ2-5; tentative D call: TRBD1 (6 bases). Trimming shortened V by 3 bases and J by 4 bases, and 12 bases separated the two germline ends. Germline values: CDR1 SGHNT, CDR2 YENEEA. The CDR3 sequence is 14 residues long. CDR3 amino acids: CASSFTGMGETQYF. The DNA for the CDR3 is TGTGCCAGCAGCTTCACAGGGATGGGAGAGACCCAGTACTTC.

This clone was detected a few times. The chain carries TRBV7-9 and TRBJ1-2, with 10 bases identical to TRBD1. This CDR3 comprises 16 residues. The V segment lost 4 bases and the J segment 6 bases; nucleotides outside the gene matches: 11. Germline CDR1 SEHNR, CDR2 FQNEAQ (reference sequence). Written as DNA, the CDR3 is TGTGCCAGCAGCTCCCGGGACAGGGGTATCAGCGATGGCTACACCTTC. Translation: CASSSRDRGISDGYTF.

For this clone: Additional DNA sequences in this sample encode the identical CDR3. The chain combines TRBV30 with TRBJ2-7; the D is unclear. Trimming removed 5 bases at V and 6 bases at J, with 11 bases between. CDR1 is GTSNPN and CDR2 is SVGIG in the germline V gene (reference sequence). CDR3 length: 11 residues. The CDR3 region is CAWGTSGEQYF. The CDR3 region has the DNA TGTGCCTGGGGTACGTCGGGCGAGCAGTACTTC.

The rearrangement joins TRBV9 to TRBJ2-7; perhaps TRBD2 as D (6 bases). The CDR3 is made up of 15 amino acids. The germline CDR1 and CDR2 sequences are SGDLS and YYNGEE. The V and J ends lost 2 bases and 2 bases respectively, with 14 bases between them. The CDR3 DNA reads as TGTGCCAGCAGCGTCCACGAGGAGGGTCCCTACGAGCAGTACTTC. Protein: CASSVHEEGPYEQYF.

This chain links TRBV30 with TRBJ2-3; 7 positions match TRBD1. After removal of 4 bases from V and 6 bases from J, the junction contained 13 bases not matched to a gene. The CDR3 loop spans 15 amino acids. Germline V gives CDR1 GTSNPN, CDR2 SVGIG (reference sequence). CDR3 protein: CAWNDGDRDEDTQYF. CDR3 DNA sequence: TGTGCCTGGAACGACGGCGACAGGGATGAGGATACGCAGTATTTT.

The chain joins TRBV6-2 or TRBV6-3 to TRBJ2-5; 7 bases are a match to TRBD2. The V and J ends lost 5 bases and 0 bases, in that order; junction bases with no gene match: 9. The V gene's germline CDR1 is MNHEY and CDR2 SVGEGT. CDR3 length equals 16 residues. Written as DNA, the CDR3 is TGTGCCAGCAGTCACAGCGGGAAGGGGTACCAAGAGACCCAGTACTTC. This encodes CASSHSGKGYQETQYF.

The CDR3 loop reads CASSQGGTYNEQFF. The DNA of the CDR3 is TGTGCCAGCAGTCAAGGCGGTACTTACAATGAGCAGTTCTTC. V is TRBV28 and J is TRBJ2-1; no firm D call. The germline V gene encodes CDR1 MDHEN and CDR2 SYDVKM. The V end was cut by 5 bases, the J end by 4 bases, with 12 bases between. The CDR3 is 14 amino acids.

V and J are TRBV6-6 and TRBJ1-3, with no clear D. Germline V gene data show CDR1 as MNHNY and CDR2 as SVGAGI (reference sequence). Deletions cut 3 bases from V and 0 bases from J, with 12 bases between. The CDR3 loop spans 16 amino acids. DNA of the CDR3: TGTGCCAGCAGTTATGTGTCCCGGAGCTCTGGAAACACCATATATTTT. Encoded protein: CASSYVSRSSGNTIYF.

The chain is built from TRBV10-3 and TRBJ2-7; 7 positions match TRBD2. CDR1 ENHRY and CDR2 SYGVKD come from the germline V gene. This CDR3 contains 16 residues. J was trimmed by 2 bases and V by 0 bases; bases with no gene match: 7. The CDR3 nucleotides are TGTGCCATCAGTGAGTCCGGCGGGAGTCACCCCTACGAGCAGTACTTC. This gives the protein CAISESGGSHPYEQYF.

The table lists this clone with a few counts. The chain couples TRBV9 to TRBJ2-1; 9 bases align to TRBD2. This CDR3 is built from 18 residues. Germline CDR1 reads SGDLS; CDR2 reads YYNGEE. After removal of 0 bases from V and 7 bases from J, the junction contained 14 bases not matched to a gene. CDR3 nucleotide sequence: TGTGCCAGCAGCGTAGAGGCCCCTGGCGGGAGGGCCGGGAATGAGCAGTTCTTC. Its translation is CASSVEAPGGRAGNEQFF.

The V gene is TRBV3-1 (or the pseudogene TRBV3-2), the J gene TRBJ2-3; D is possibly TRBD2 (5 bases). CDR3 length equals 15 residues. Per germline, CDR1 LGHDT and CDR2 YNNKEL (reference sequence). V lost 4 bases and J lost 3, with 14 bases in between. The CDR3 spells CASSPARGRTDTQYF. Written as DNA, the CDR3 is TGTGCCAGCAGCCCAGCGAGAGGGCGGACAGATACGCAGTATTTT.

This clone has a single count. The V and J genes are TRBV28 and TRBJ2-1, with TRBD2 matching 8 bases. The junction had 11 bases not matched to a gene; V was cut back by 4 bases and J by 9 bases. Germline values: CDR1 MDHEN, CDR2 SYDVKM. CDR3 length equals 15 residues. The CDR3 is CASSSNSGRGSEQFF. As DNA, the CDR3 is TGTGCCAGCAGTTCCAATTCCGGGAGGGGCAGTGAGCAGTTCTTC.

This clone appeared once. The rearrangement links TRBV14 to TRBJ2-3, with 9 bases lining up with TRBD2. CDR3 length equals 17 residues. Germline CDR1 is SGHDN and CDR2 is FVKESK. V shed 3 bases, J shed 0 bases, and the junction held 7 bases outside the gene matches. CDR3 DNA: TGTGCCAGCAGCCACAAGACTAGCGGCCTGAGCACAGATACGCAGTATTTT. As protein: CASSHKTSGLSTDTQYF.

The V call is TRBV12-2, the J call TRBJ1-1; TRBD1 is taken as the D call from the table, unchecked against the DNA. TRBV12-2 is noted as a pseudogene. There are 19 residues in the CDR3. The CDR3 coding sequence is TGTGCAAGTCGCTTTAGATTCAGGCCTCAATATACCTTAAACACTGAAGCTTTCTTT. This translates into CASRFRFRPQYTLNTEAFF.

V usage is TRBV6-6 and J usage is TRBJ1-2, with D maybe TRBD1 (6 bases). V gave up 8 bases and J gave up 8 bases, with 12 bases separating them. This CDR3 spans 11 amino acids. Germline V gene lookup returns CDR1 MNHNY and CDR2 SVGAGI (reference sequence). Here the CDR3 DNA reads TGTGCCAGCGGGGGCTTGAGAGGCTACACCTTC. It yields the protein CASGGLRGYTF.

The chain joins TRBV5-1 to TRBJ1-2, with 7 positions matching TRBD1. The ends lost 0 bases at V and 0 bases at J; junction bases unmatched: 5. The CDR3 is 16 residues long. In germline, CDR1 is SGHRS, CDR2 YFSETQ. CDR3 sequence reads: CASSLAVGGSNYGYTF. In DNA, the CDR3 is TGCGCCAGCAGCTTGGCCGTAGGGGGCTCTAACTATGGCTACACCTTC.

The chain has TRBV13 and TRBJ2-5; 7 bases align to TRBD2. With V trimmed by 2 bases and J by 2 bases, 11 bases remained unmatched. Germline V gene sequence: CDR1 PRHDT, CDR2 FYEKMQ (reference sequence). The CDR3 runs 17 residues. CDR3 coding DNA: TGTGCCAGCAGCTTACCTTCGGCGGGAGAGCAACAAGAGACCCAGTACTTC. It specifies CASSLPSAGEQQETQYF.

The chain has TRBV5-1 and TRBJ1-5; D remains ambiguous. Germline values: CDR1 SGHRS, CDR2 YFSETQ. CDR3 length: 15 residues. Trimming removed 1 base from V and 5 bases from J, with 13 bases in between. CDR3 coding DNA: TGCGCCAGCAGCTTGTACGGCGCGGTGGATCAGCCCCAGCATTTT. Translating it yields CASSLYGAVDQPQHF.

The chain has TRBV5-5 and TRBJ1-5, with unresolved D. CDR3 length: 16 residues. Per the germline V gene, CDR1 is SGHKS and CDR2 is YYEKEE (reference sequence). V was pared by 5 bases and J by 4 bases, with 19 bases between. In DNA form, the CDR3 reads TGTGCCAGCAGGTTAGGCCCACCAGCACTAAATCAGCCCCAGCATTTT. Translated: CASRLGPPALNQPQHF.